Listed here are 25 T cell receptor beta chains from one sample, sequenced in a study of control samples from healthy donors and cancer patients. Clones were read by immunoSEQ multiplex PCR, and TCRdb kept only the in-frame ones, dropping some. The table shows 130,000 or so clones, with around nine tenths occurring only once. Sequencing was carried out using blood. These receptors were taken from a man between 40 and 49 years old in good health.

This chain joins TRBV11-1 and TRBJ2-3, with 9 bases matching TRBD2. This CDR3 is built from 12 residues. CDR1 is SGHAT and CDR2 is FQDESV in the germline V gene (reference sequence). V shed 5 bases and J 12 bases; nucleotides not matched to a gene: 6. This chain's CDR3 is CASSLSGGPQYF. Written as DNA, the CDR3 is TGTGCCAGCAGCCTGAGCGGGGGGCCTCAGTATTTT.

The chain couples TRBV14 to TRBJ2-3; the D gene is possibly TRBD2 (6 bases). Germline loops: CDR1 SGHDN, CDR2 FVKESK. The CDR3 has 16 residues. V was cut by 0 bases and J by 0 bases, with 10 bases left in between. Here the CDR3 reads CASSQDGGASTDTQYF. DNA for the CDR3: TGTGCCAGCAGCCAAGATGGCGGGGCTAGCACAGATACGCAGTATTTT.

The sample holds one count of this clone. The V and J genes are TRBV5-1 and TRBJ1-3, with D tentatively TRBD1 (5 bases). Germline V gives CDR1 SGHRS, CDR2 YFSETQ. V lost 4 bases and J 0 bases, leaving 11 bases between the germline ends. The CDR3 runs 15 residues. The CDR3 is CASSPGRSSGNTIYF. DNA of the CDR3: TGCGCCAGCAGCCCGGGACGGAGCTCTGGAAACACCATATATTTT.

This sequence joins TRBV19 and TRBJ2-5; 9 bases are shared with TRBD2. Trimming cost V 4 bases and J 5 bases; bases outside gene matches: 11. The CDR3 loop spans 16 amino acids. The germline CDR1 and CDR2 sequences are LNHDA and SQIVND (reference sequence). CDR3 protein: CASSRGLADLRETQYF. The CDR3, as DNA: TGTGCCAGTAGTAGGGGACTAGCCGACCTACGGGAGACCCAGTACTTC.

The chain combines TRBV3-1 (or the pseudogene TRBV3-2) with TRBJ2-5; possibly TRBD1 or TRBD2 for D (6 bases each). Germline V gives CDR1 LGHDT, CDR2 YNNKEL (reference sequence). Trimming cost V 4 bases and J 1 base, with 19 bases left between them. The CDR3 totals 17 residues. CDR3: CASSPGNGGGPQETQYF. CDR3 coding DNA: TGTGCCAGCAGCCCGGGGAATGGTGGGGGGCCCCAAGAGACCCAGTACTTC.

In its sample, this clone was seen once. The genes are TRBV4-3 and TRBJ1-4; D is uncertain. V was pared by 3 bases and J by 3 bases, with 17 bases between. Germline CDR1 and CDR2: LGHNA and YSLEER. This CDR3 comprises 17 residues. The CDR3 spells CASSQQVPIGANEKLFF. DNA for the CDR3: TGCGCCAGCAGCCAGCAGGTTCCTATCGGGGCTAATGAAAAACTGTTTTTT.

The V and J genes are TRBV9 and TRBJ2-5; D ambiguous. V lost 7 bases to trimming and J lost 1 base, with 14 bases between them. CDR1 and CDR2 (germline): SGDLS, YYNGEE. The CDR3 totals 14 residues. CDR3 loop: CASAVGPLQETQYF. The CDR3 DNA is TGTGCCAGCGCCGTCGGGCCCCTCCAAGAGACCCAGTACTTC.

This chain connects TRBV30 to TRBJ2-4; D remains unclear. The CDR3 extends over 15 amino acids. Trimming removed 2 bases at V and 1 base at J, with 12 bases between. Germline CDR1 GTSNPN, CDR2 SVGIG (reference sequence). CDR3 in amino acids: CAWSRPLGAKNIQYF. The CDR3 DNA is TGTGCCTGGAGTAGACCCTTGGGGGCCAAAAACATTCAGTACTTC.

The chain is built from TRBV7-9 and TRBJ1-1; D not certain. Germline-derived CDR1 and CDR2 are SEHNR and FQNEAQ (reference sequence). The germline V and J ends were trimmed by 5 bases and 2 bases, with 9 bases remaining between them. The CDR3 sequence is 13 residues long. The CDR3 loop reads CASSRAPNTEAFF. In nucleotides, the CDR3 is TGTGCCAGCAGCCGGGCCCCAAACACTGAAGCTTTCTTT.

This chain uses TRBV24-1 with TRBJ2-3; 7 nucleotides match TRBD1. Germline V gene sequence: CDR1 KGHDR, CDR2 SFDVKD. There are 16 residues in the CDR3. V trimming: 1 base; J trimming: 6 bases; junction bases outside the gene matches: 9. The CDR3 is CATSDLGGQRSDTQYF. CDR3 coding DNA: TGTGCCACCAGTGATTTAGGGGGACAGCGTTCGGATACGCAGTATTTT.

This clone was detected a few times. The chain is built from TRBV7-9 and TRBJ2-2; 8 bases map to TRBD1. The germline V gene encodes CDR1 SEHNR and CDR2 FQNEAQ (reference sequence). Unmatched junction bases numbered 3, after V lost 1 base and J lost 5 bases. The CDR3 sequence is 15 residues long. The CDR3 DNA sequence: TGTGCCAGCAGCTTAGGGACAGGGAGAACCGGGGAGCTGTTTTTT. Amino acids: CASSLGTGRTGELFF. The full variable domain, rest sourced from reference TRBV7-9 and TRBJ2-2, is DTGVSQNPRHKITKRGQNVTFRCDPISEHNRLYWYRQTLGQGPEFLTYFQNEAQLEKSRLLSDRFSAERPKGSFSTLEIQRTEQGDSAMYLCASSLGTGRTGELFFGEGSRLTVL.

The chain uses TRBV9 and TRBJ2-3; 11 bases line up with TRBD2. V dropped 0 bases and J dropped 1; count of bases not matched to a gene: 4. Looked up from germline, CDR1 is SGDLS and CDR2 is YYNGEE. The CDR3 spans 17 residues. CDR3 nucleotides: TGTGCCAGCAGCGTAGGGCTAGCGGGGGGACGCACAGATACGCAGTATTTT. Translation: CASSVGLAGGRTDTQYF.

The chain joins TRBV27 to TRBJ2-2; TRBD1 might be the D (6 bases). CDR3 length: 16 amino acids. CDR1 is MNHEY and CDR2 is SMNVEV in the germline V gene (reference sequence). V was trimmed by 7 bases and J by 1 base, leaving 16 bases between them. The CDR3, as DNA: TGTGCCAGCAAAAGAGCCGGGACAATGAACACCGGGGAGCTGTTTTTT. It codes for CASKRAGTMNTGELFF.

In its sample, this clone was seen a few times. The rearrangement uses TRBV5-1 and TRBJ2-3; no clear D. Trimming took 5 bases from V and 0 from J, leaving 10 bases between them. CDR1 is SGHRS and CDR2 is YFSETQ in the germline V gene. CDR3 length: 14 amino acids. Written as DNA, the CDR3 is TGCGCCAGCAGAGCCGGGCATAGCACAGATACGCAGTATTTT. Residues: CASRAGHSTDTQYF.

This chain joins TRBV2 and TRBJ1-2; D is perhaps TRBD1 (5 bases). Germline CDR1 is SNHLY and CDR2 is FYNNEI. Trimming pared 6 bases from V and 4 bases from J, leaving 12 bases between. CDR3 size: 13 residues. In DNA form, the CDR3 reads TGTGCCAGCAGCTCGGCAGGGACCTATGGCTACACCTTC. This encodes CASSSAGTYGYTF.

The chain links TRBV4-1 to TRBJ2-7; 7 nucleotides align to TRBD1. Looked up from germline, CDR1 is MGHRA and CDR2 is YSYEKL. The junction had 6 bases not matched to a gene; V was cut back by 1 base and J by 3 bases. The CDR3 contains 15 residues. CDR3 amino acids: CASSQADRVVYEQYF. CDR3 coding DNA: TGCGCCAGCAGCCAAGCAGACAGGGTCGTCTACGAGCAGTACTTC.

The chain has TRBV7-6 and TRBJ1-6; no definite D call. CDR3 length equals 17 residues. Between the trimmed V and J ends, which lost 1 base and 0 bases, there was a span of 10 bases. Germline V gives CDR1 SGHVS, CDR2 FNYEAQ. CDR3 in DNA: TGTGCCAGCAGCTTAGGAGTGAGCAACTCCTATAATTCACCCCTCCACTTT. Protein sequence: CASSLGVSNSYNSPLHF.

The chain has TRBV11-3 and TRBJ2-1; D remains ambiguous. The CDR3 is 13 residues long. Germline values: CDR1 SGHNT, CDR2 YENEEA. The germline V and J ends were trimmed by 1 base and 8 bases, with 9 bases remaining between them. In DNA form, the CDR3 reads TGTGCCAGCAGCTTAGGTCCTCGGGATGAGCAGTTCTTC. This codes for CASSLGPRDEQFF.

This clone was picked up one time. The chain combines TRBV20-1 with TRBJ1-5; a weak D match, TRBD1 (6 bases). Trimming took 3 bases from V and 0 from J, leaving 12 bases between them. Germline V CDR1 and CDR2: DFQATT, SNEGSKA (reference sequence). The CDR3 runs to 15 residues. CDR3 loop: CSASSGAYSNQPQHF. The CDR3 coding sequence is TGCAGTGCTAGTTCGGGGGCCTATAGCAATCAGCCCCAGCATTTT.

V is TRBV3-1 (or the pseudogene TRBV3-2) and J is TRBJ2-7; 8 nucleotides match TRBD2. V dropped 1 base and J dropped 2; count of bases not matched to a gene: 7. Looked up from germline, CDR1 is LGHDT and CDR2 is YNNKEL (reference sequence). The CDR3 loop spans 16 amino acids. The CDR3 here is CASSQVRGDSAYEQYF. The CDR3 nucleotides are TGTGCCAGCAGCCAAGTGCGGGGGGACTCGGCCTACGAGCAGTACTTC.

The chain carries TRBV2 and TRBJ2-5; 7 bases are shared with TRBD2. V dropped 4 bases and J dropped 0; count of bases not matched to a gene: 14. The CDR3 has 18 amino acids. Germline V gene sequence: CDR1 SNHLY, CDR2 FYNNEI. CDR3 residues: CASSASASGTRYQETQYF. In DNA, the CDR3 is TGTGCCAGCAGTGCCTCGGCTAGCGGCACTAGGTACCAAGAGACCCAGTACTTC.

Only a few counts were recorded for this clone. This sequence joins TRBV19 and TRBJ1-2; 7 bases are a match to TRBD1. After removal of 3 bases from V and 6 bases from J, the junction contained 4 bases not matched to a gene. Germline CDR1 and CDR2: LNHDA and SQIVND (reference sequence). The CDR3 runs to 13 residues. The CDR3 sequence is CASSMQGDDGYTF. CDR3 DNA sequence: TGTGCCAGTAGTATGCAGGGGGATGATGGCTACACCTTC.

The chain employs TRBV7-9 and TRBJ2-1; TRBD1 is a possible D gene (6 bases). Trimming took off 5 bases at V and 7 bases at J, with 21 bases between the two ends. The CDR3 sequence is 16 residues long. Germline loops: CDR1 SEHNR, CDR2 FQNEAQ (reference sequence). CDR3 sequence: CASSPPNYRDRNEQFF. DNA of the CDR3: TGTGCCAGCAGCCCACCAAATTACAGGGATCGGAATGAGCAGTTCTTC.

This rearrangement joins TRBV25-1 to TRBJ1-3; 7 positions agree with TRBD1. This CDR3 is built from 14 residues. V dropped 2 bases and J dropped 8; count of bases not matched to a gene: 6. Germline CDR1 reads MGHDK; CDR2 reads SYGVNS. The CDR3, as DNA: TGTGCCAGCAGTGAAGTTGGCAGGGGGGACACCATATATTTT. It encodes CASSEVGRGDTIYF.

The chain is built from TRBV5-6 and TRBJ1-6, with 8 bases that match TRBD1. The CDR3 has 14 amino acids. The junction had 6 bases not matched to a gene; V was cut back by 4 bases and J by 9 bases. Germline V gene sequence: CDR1 SGHDT, CDR2 YYEEEE. CDR3 DNA: TGTGCCAGCAGCAGACAGGGGTCGCGTTCACCCCTCCACTTT. This codes for CASSRQGSRSPLHF.